The entry below describes one TCR beta chain. Produced via immunoSEQ multiplex PCR; TCRdb's table is partial and in-frame only. The table records tens of thousands of clones, around 92% of them present only once. This entry is derived from a study of T cell changes during pregnancy in multiple sclerosis. V lost 1 base to trimming and J lost 3 bases, with 10 bases between them. Germline V gene sequence: CDR1 SGHTA, CDR2 FQGNSA. The CDR3 length is 15 residues. The chain couples TRBV7-2 to TRBJ1-5; D may be TRBD1 (5 bases). This specimen was CD4+ T cells from peripheral blood mononuclear cells, taken after pregnancy. This sequence originates from a female donor with multiple sclerosis, enrolled in a pregnancy study. Here the CDR3 DNA reads TGTGCCAGCAGCTTAGAAGGGACTCTCAATCAGCCCCAGCATTTT. Translating it yields CASSLEGTLNQPQHF. Using reference TRBV7-2 and TRBJ1-5 for the parts outside the CDR3, the full variable domain is GAGVSQSPSNKVTEKGKDVELRCDPISGHTALYWYRQSLGQGLEFLIYFQGNSAPDKSGLPSDRFSAERTGGSVSTLTIQRTQQEDSAVYLCASSLEGTLNQPQHFGDGTRLSIL.